This T cell receptor beta chain came from a study of early T cells in non-severe SARS-CoV-2 infection. Study background: Bulk RNA taken from unsorted whole blood was sequenced, leaving chains unpaired.

This clonotype was counted at least ten times. Its antigen is currently unknown. Study-wide findings and caveats: Using VDJdb, the matching emphasized anti-spike CD8 responses while missing private and CD4 specificities.

Separate cDNA molecules each had unique molecular identifiers attached to them. TCRdb re-derived calls from the 5' RACE reads in MiXCR, one entry per CDR3 protein. The sample records roughly 52,000 distinct CDR3 sequences, about 6.5% being singletons. The germline V and J ends were trimmed by 3 bases and 2 bases, with 16 bases remaining between them. This CDR3 region has 16 residues. The V gene's germline CDR1 is SGHRS and CDR2 YFSETQ. This clonotype originated in an adult who was a healthcare worker with PCR-confirmed SARS-CoV-2 infection or an uninfected control (not recorded which). The V gene is TRBV5-1, the J gene TRBJ2-3; TRBD1 is a possible D gene (6 bases). Sequencing used whole blood, obtained at baseline. CDR3 coding DNA: TGCGCCAGCAGCTCAATCCGGGACACTACCACAGATACGCAGTATTTT. This sequence encodes CASSSIRDTTTDTQYF.